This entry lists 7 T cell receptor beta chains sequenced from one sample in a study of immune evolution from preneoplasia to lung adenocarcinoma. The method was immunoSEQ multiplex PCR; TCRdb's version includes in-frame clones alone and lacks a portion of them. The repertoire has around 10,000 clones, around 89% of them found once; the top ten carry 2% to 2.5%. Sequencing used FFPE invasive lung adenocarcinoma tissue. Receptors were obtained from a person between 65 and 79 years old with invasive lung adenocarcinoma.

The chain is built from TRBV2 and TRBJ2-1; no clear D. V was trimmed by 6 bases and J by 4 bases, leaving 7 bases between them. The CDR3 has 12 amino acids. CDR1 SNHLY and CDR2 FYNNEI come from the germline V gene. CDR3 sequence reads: CASRDQYNEQFF. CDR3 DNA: TGTGCCAGCAGGGACCAATACAATGAGCAGTTCTTC.

The CDR3, as DNA: TGTGCCAGCAAACCCAGGGAGTGGGGTTCTGGCTACACCTTC. This translates into CASKPREWGSGYTF. The J gene is TRBJ1-2, the V gene TRBV28; D might be TRBD1 (5 bases). CDR1 is MDHEN, CDR2 SYDVKM, per germline. Between the trimmed V and J ends, which lost 7 bases and 7 bases, there was a span of 19 bases. The CDR3 is 14 amino acids.

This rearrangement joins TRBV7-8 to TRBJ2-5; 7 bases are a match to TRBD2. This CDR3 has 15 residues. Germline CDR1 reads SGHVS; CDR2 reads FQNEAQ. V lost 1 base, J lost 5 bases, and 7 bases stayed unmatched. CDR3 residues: CASSLVHQGGETQYF. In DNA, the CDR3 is TGTGCCAGCAGCTTAGTCCATCAGGGAGGGGAGACCCAGTACTTC.

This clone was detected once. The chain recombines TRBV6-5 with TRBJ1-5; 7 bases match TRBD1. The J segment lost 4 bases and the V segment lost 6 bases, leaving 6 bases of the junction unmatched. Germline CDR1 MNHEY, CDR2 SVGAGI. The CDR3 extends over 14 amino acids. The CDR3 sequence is CASSVDRRNQPQHF. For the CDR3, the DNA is TGTGCCAGCAGCGTGGACAGGAGGAATCAGCCCCAGCATTTT.

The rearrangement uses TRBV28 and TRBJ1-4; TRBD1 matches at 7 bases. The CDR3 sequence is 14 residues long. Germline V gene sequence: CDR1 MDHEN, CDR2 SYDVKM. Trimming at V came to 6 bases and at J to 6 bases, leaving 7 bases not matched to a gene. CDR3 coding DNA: TGTGCCAGCAGCCACGGGACAGCCGATGAAAAACTGTTTTTT. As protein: CASSHGTADEKLFF.

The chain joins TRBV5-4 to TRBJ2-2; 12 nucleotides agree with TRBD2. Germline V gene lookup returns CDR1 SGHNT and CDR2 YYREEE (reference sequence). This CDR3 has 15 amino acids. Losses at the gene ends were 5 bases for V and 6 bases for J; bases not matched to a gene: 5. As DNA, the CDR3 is TGTGCCAGCAGGACTAGCGGGAGCGCGGCCGGGGAGCTGTTTTTT. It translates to CASRTSGSAAGELFF.

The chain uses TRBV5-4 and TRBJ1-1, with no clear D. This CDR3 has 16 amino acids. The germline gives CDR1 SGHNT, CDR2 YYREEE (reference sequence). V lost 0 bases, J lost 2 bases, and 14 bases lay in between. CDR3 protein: CASSLDRRGENTEAFF. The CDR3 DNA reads TGTGCCAGCAGCTTGGATCGACGTGGAGAAAACACTGAAGCTTTCTTT.